The clone carrying this T cell receptor beta chain was observed a few times. The CDR3 spans 14 residues. V lost 3 bases to trimming and J lost 2 bases, with 11 bases between them. Germline values: CDR1 SNHLY, CDR2 FYNNEI. This entry belongs to a study of blood T cell repertoires in COVID-19. About the study: The United States, Italy and Spain supplied acute and convalescent COVID-19 samples. The cDNA or gDNA used as material had been derived from T cells, B-cell-depleted T cells, or PBMCs.

Original methodology: Estimated nucleated cell counts came from reference gene primer amplification. Assay: immunoSEQ multiplex PCR; the TCRdb copy retains only in-frame clones and omits some. Clonal size and the V and J genes are those of that table, whereas D and trimming came from the DNA. This table holds more than 95,000 clones, around 80% found once. This chain uses TRBV2 with TRBJ2-7; D unresolved. The TCR comes from a man in his forties with active or convalescent COVID-19. Specimen: peripheral blood. The CDR3 nucleotides are TGTGCCAGCAGTGACTACTTTCCGCCCTACGAGCAGTACTTC. This sequence encodes CASSDYFPPYEQYF.